The 32 T cell receptor beta chains presented below share a single source sample, sequenced in a study of metastatic and nonmetastatic thyroid tumors. TCRdb re-analyzed the PCR reads using MiXCR. The data contain roughly 8,900 clones, approximately 30% of them singletons. Every patient was untreated before thyroid surgery. The specimen sequenced was adjacent normal tissue. These TCRs come from a female donor with papillary thyroid cancer or a benign thyroid nodule (not recorded which). Some clones in this sample may be carry-over from other donors' samples.

Concerning this clone: Since no conserved phenylalanine or tryptophan closes the CDR3, a read error is the likely cause. The V call is TRBV6-1, the J call TRBJ2-1, with TRBD2 identical over 13 bases. The CDR3 runs to 15 residues. Germline CDR1 reads MNHNS; CDR2 reads SASEGT. J gave up 6 bases and V 5 bases, and 4 bases lay outside the gene matches. The CDR3 protein is CASSPGLAGINEQFI. The CDR3 DNA follows: TGTGCCAGCAGTCCGGGACTAGCGGGAATCAATGAGCAGTTCATC.

V and J are TRBV12-3 or TRBV12-4 and TRBJ2-7; D remains ambiguous. V was pared by 6 bases and J by 2 bases, with 17 bases between. The CDR3 is 15 amino acids. The CDR3 here is CASSPDRPRAYEQYF. For the CDR3, the DNA is TGTGCCAGCAGCCCCGATCGGCCTAGGGCCTACGAGCAGTACTTC.

As to this clone: One end of the junction is discordant with germline, which a read error may explain. The rearrangement joins TRBV20-1 to TRBJ2-7, with D perhaps TRBD1 (5 bases). The CDR3 length is 13 residues. Germline V lookup: CDR1 DFQATT, CDR2 SNEGSKA (reference sequence). The chain's CDR3 is CSGTPDRYYKQYF. DNA for the CDR3: TGCAGCGGTACACCTGACAGATACTACAAGCAGTACTTC.

This clone qualifies as medium-sized. This chain connects TRBV7-2 to TRBJ2-7; TRBD1 aligns across 8 bases. The CDR3 sequence is 18 residues long. The V gene's germline CDR1 is SGHTA and CDR2 FQGNSA. With 7 bases clipped from V and 0 bases from J, the junction kept 17 bases outside the gene matches. The CDR3 nucleotides read TGTGCCAGCACCGCCCCATTGGGAGGACAGGGCACCTCCTACGAGCAGTACTTC. This sequence encodes CASTAPLGGQGTSYEQYF. Full variable domain (remainder filled in from reference TRBV7-2 and TRBJ2-7): GAGVSQSPSNKVTEKGKDVELRCDPISGHTALYWYRQSLGQGLEFLIYFQGNSAPDKSGLPSDRFSAERTGGSVSTLTIQRTQQEDSAVYLCASTAPLGGQGTSYEQYFGPGTRLTVT.

By its share, this clone is medium-sized. V gene TRBV6-2 or TRBV6-3 combines with J gene TRBJ2-3, with 9 bases aligning to TRBD2. CDR1 MNHEY and CDR2 SVGEGT come from the germline V gene. CDR3 length equals 14 residues. The ends lost 6 bases at V and 6 bases at J; junction bases unmatched: 7. CDR3 residues: CASSSGLAPDTQYF. The DNA of the CDR3 is TGTGCCAGCAGCTCCGGACTAGCGCCGGATACGCAGTATTTT.

The chain recombines TRBV7-9 with TRBJ2-2, with unresolved D. Between the trimmed V and J ends, which lost 3 bases and 7 bases, there was a span of 15 bases. The germline CDR1 and CDR2 sequences are SEHNR and FQNEAQ (reference sequence). The CDR3 is 15 amino acids. CDR3 DNA sequence: TGTGCCAGCAGCTTCGATGGGTTAATTGGCGGGGAGCTGTTTTTT. Residues: CASSFDGLIGGELFF. Looking up the rest from reference TRBV7-9 and TRBJ2-2 gives the full variable domain: DTGVSQNPRHKITKRGQNVTFRCDPISEHNRLYWYRQTLGQGPEFLTYFQNEAQLEKSRLLSDRFSAERPKGSFSTLEIQRTEQGDSAMYLCASSFDGLIGGELFFGEGSRLTVL.

This clone was seen a few times. One junction end disagrees with the germline gene, perhaps due to a read error. This rearrangement joins TRBV27 to TRBJ2-6; tentatively, D is TRBD1 or TRBD2 (6 bases each). The CDR3 runs to 16 residues. Germline CDR1 and CDR2: MNHEY and SMNVEV (reference sequence). Here the CDR3 reads CASIPHREAVANVLAF. In nucleotides, the CDR3 is TGTGCCAGCATTCCACACAGGGAGGCTGTGGCCAACGTCCTGGCTTTC.

The chain employs TRBV5-1 and TRBJ1-1; no clear D. The CDR3 spans 15 residues. V lost 0 bases and J 0 bases, leaving 9 bases between the germline ends. Germline CDR1 and CDR2: SGHRS and YFSETQ. CDR3 residues: CASSLEPGVNTEAFF. CDR3 nucleotide sequence: TGCGCCAGCAGCTTGGAGCCCGGGGTGAACACTGAAGCTTTCTTT.

V gene TRBV11-3 combines with J gene TRBJ2-2, with 7 bases that match TRBD1. J lost 5 bases, V lost 3 bases, and 6 bases had no gene match. Germline V gene sequence: CDR1 SGHNT, CDR2 YENEEA. The CDR3 contains 15 residues. CDR3 protein: CASSLFTGETGELFF. The CDR3 nucleotides are TGTGCCAGCAGCTTGTTTACAGGGGAAACCGGGGAGCTGTTTTTT.

This clone was detected a few times. J is TRBJ2-7 and V is TRBV6-2 or TRBV6-3; 10 nucleotides agree with TRBD2. Germline loops: CDR1 MNHEY, CDR2 SVGEGT. V was pared by 4 bases and J by 4 bases, with 4 bases of the junction left unmatched. The CDR3 runs 14 residues. The CDR3 nucleotides read TGTGCCAGCAGTTCCCTAGCGGGAGCTTACGAGCAGTACTTC. The encoded protein is CASSSLAGAYEQYF.

As for this clone: The germline gene is not matched at one end of the junction; a read error may be the cause. The rearrangement joins TRBV11-2 to TRBJ2-4; 11 nucleotides align to TRBD2. The germline V gene encodes CDR1 SGHAT and CDR2 FQNNGV. The CDR3 contains 15 residues. CDR3 nucleotide sequence: TGTGCCAGCAGCTTAGAACTAGCGGGGGTAAATGAGCAGTTTTTC. It codes for CASSLELAGVNEQFF.

The chain employs TRBV6-1 and TRBJ1-6, with D uncertain. This CDR3 comprises 13 residues. The germline V gene encodes CDR1 MNHNS and CDR2 SASEGT. Trimming pared 10 bases from V and 9 bases from J, leaving 16 bases between. CDR3 in amino acids: CATTVGWGSPLHF. The CDR3 coding sequence is TGTGCCACTACCGTGGGGTGGGGTTCACCCCTCCACTTT.

The chain couples TRBV6-1 to TRBJ1-5; the D is unclear. The CDR3 has 13 residues. Germline V gene lookup returns CDR1 MNHNS and CDR2 SASEGT. The DNA for the CDR3 is TGTGAAGGCAGAGACCTAAGCAATCAGCCCCAGCATTTT. This encodes CEGRDLSNQPQHF.

On this clone: This may arise from a read error, as a much more abundant clone is one base away. The conserved closing phenylalanine or tryptophan is absent in this CDR3, likely reflecting a read error. This rearrangement joins TRBV5-4 to TRBJ1-1; TRBD1 agrees at 7 bases. CDR3 length equals 12 residues. In germline, CDR1 is SGHNT, CDR2 YYREEE (reference sequence). The CDR3 spells CSSSFSQGGAFL. DNA for the CDR3: TGTTCCAGCAGCTTTAGTCAGGGGGGAGCTTTCCTT.

This chain uses TRBV6-1 with TRBJ2-7, with a weak D call TRBD1 (6 bases). Germline V CDR1 and CDR2: MNHNS, SASEGT. Trimming stripped 6 bases from V and 1 base from J, with 7 bases between. The CDR3 runs 12 residues. For the CDR3, the DNA is TGTGCCAGCAGCAGGGGTTCCTACGAGCAGTACTTC. It codes for CASSRGSYEQYF.

By share, this clone counts as medium-sized. The chain uses TRBV5-1 and TRBJ2-2, with D perhaps TRBD2 (5 bases). The V gene lost 0 bases and the J gene lost 2 bases, with 14 bases spanning the gap. The CDR3 extends over 17 amino acids. CDR1 and CDR2 from the germline V gene are SGHRS and YFSETQ. The DNA of the CDR3 is TGCGCCAGCAGCTTGGAACCCACGGGGTTCAACACCGGGGAGCTGTTTTTT. Translation: CASSLEPTGFNTGELFF.

The chain employs TRBV5-1 and TRBJ2-1; tentative D call: TRBD1 (5 bases). This CDR3 contains 14 residues. Looked up from germline, CDR1 is SGHRS and CDR2 is YFSETQ. Trimming took off 0 bases at V and 6 bases at J, with 10 bases between the two ends. CDR3 coding DNA: TGCGCCAGCAGCTTGGACAGGTTTTCCAATGAGCAGTTCTTC. Its translation is CASSLDRFSNEQFF.

By sample fraction, this clone is medium-sized (0.01 to 0.1%). V is TRBV5-5 and J is TRBJ2-7; D gene uncertain. Trimming left V 0 bases short and J 3 bases short, with 25 bases between. Germline CDR1 and CDR2: SGHKS and YYEKEE (reference sequence). The CDR3 is made up of 19 amino acids. This CDR3 is CASSLGRLISLTPYYEQYF. In DNA form, the CDR3 reads TGTGCCAGCAGCTTGGGTCGACTTATCTCCCTTACACCGTACTACGAGCAGTACTTC. Together with reference TRBV5-5 and TRBJ2-7, the CDR3 gives the full variable domain: DAGVTQSPTHLIKTRGQQVTLRCSPISGHKSVSWYQQVLGQGPQFIFQYYEKEERGRGNFPDRFSARQFPNYSSELNVNALLLGDSALYLCASSLGRLISLTPYYEQYFGPGTRLTVT.

The chain uses TRBV7-9 and TRBJ1-1; 8 nucleotides line up with TRBD1. CDR1 is SEHNR and CDR2 is FQNEAQ in the germline V gene (reference sequence). This CDR3 is built from 14 residues. J gave up 4 bases and V 3 bases, and 4 bases lay outside the gene matches. The CDR3 nucleotides read TGTGCCAGCAGCTTGATCACAGGGGGCACTGAAGCTTTCTTT. It encodes CASSLITGGTEAFF.

V is TRBV6-1 and J is TRBJ1-2; D might be TRBD1 (5 bases). The germline V and J ends were trimmed by 6 bases and 4 bases, with 21 bases remaining between them. This CDR3 is 16 amino acids long. Germline CDR1 is MNHNS and CDR2 is SASEGT. For the CDR3, the DNA is TGTGCCAGCAGCCTACGGGCTCGGGGGGGGACCTATGGCTACACCTTC. The encoded protein is CASSLRARGGTYGYTF.

This clone appeared a few times. V is TRBV28 and J is TRBJ2-7; TRBD2 agrees at 7 bases. Germline CDR1 and CDR2: MDHEN and SYDVKM. V lost 5 bases to trimming and J lost 1 base; unmatched junction nucleotides: 17. The CDR3 covers 18 residues. The DNA of the CDR3 is TGTGCCAGCAGTATGGGACGTTGGTATTGGGAGGGATCCTACGAGCAGTACTTC. This codes for CASSMGRWYWEGSYEQYF.

This clone was seen ten or more times. This CDR3 is CASSVWGDRDTGELFF. In DNA, the CDR3 is TGTGCCAGCAGCGTTTGGGGGGACAGGGACACCGGGGAGCTGTTTTTT. The chain couples TRBV9 to TRBJ2-2, with 9 bases matching TRBD1. Trimming removed 2 bases from V and 3 bases from J; junction bases left unmatched: 5. Germline CDR1 SGDLS, CDR2 YYNGEE. This CDR3 comprises 16 residues. Based on the CDR3 plus reference TRBV9 and TRBJ2-2, the full variable domain is DSGVTQTPKHLITATGQRVTLRCSPRSGDLSVYWYQQSLDQGLQFLIQYYNGEERAKGNILERFSAQQFPDLHSELNLSSLELGDSALYFCASSVWGDRDTGELFFGEGSRLTVL.

This clone was recorded a few times. V is TRBV28 and J is TRBJ2-7, with 9 nucleotides matching TRBD1. The CDR3 has 15 amino acids. The germline CDR1 and CDR2 sequences are MDHEN and SYDVKM. After removal of 5 bases from V and 5 bases from J, the junction contained 10 bases not matched to a gene. Written as DNA, the CDR3 is TGTGCCAGCAGTGCACCCGGGACAGGGCCTGACGAGCAGTACTTC. Encoded protein: CASSAPGTGPDEQYF.

In its sample, this clone was seen a few times. The gene calls are TRBV27 and TRBJ2-1; 7 bases agree with TRBD2. Losses at the gene ends were 6 bases for V and 0 bases for J; bases not matched to a gene: 8. The CDR3 loop spans 16 amino acids. CDR1 and CDR2 (germline): MNHEY, SMNVEV (reference sequence). In DNA, the CDR3 is TGTGCCAGCAGCTTAAGAGCGGGGAGCTCCTACAATGAGCAGTTCTTC. This codes for CASSLRAGSSYNEQFF.

Sample share makes this clone medium-sized. Here the CDR3 reads CSATYLGQAYGYTF. The CDR3 DNA is TGCAGTGCTACTTACCTAGGACAGGCCTATGGCTACACCTTC. The chain couples TRBV20-1 to TRBJ1-2, with TRBD1 identical over 7 bases. The CDR3 extends over 14 amino acids. V gave up 4 bases and J gave up 4 bases; unmatched junction bases: 9. Germline CDR1 is DFQATT and CDR2 is SNEGSKA (reference sequence).

The rearrangement uses TRBV3-1 and TRBJ2-7, with TRBD1 matching 7 bases. Germline V gene sequence: CDR1 LGHDT, CDR2 YNNKEL (reference sequence). The V gene end was trimmed by 1 base and the J gene end by 5 bases; junction bases not matched to a gene: 11. CDR3 size: 16 residues. CDR3 nucleotides: TGTGCCAGCAGCCAAGGAGGGGGACCGGGACAGCACGAGCAGTACTTC. Translating gives CASSQGGGPGQHEQYF.

This clone was found many times. This sequence joins TRBV30 and TRBJ2-5; tentatively, D is TRBD1 (6 bases). CDR1 is GTSNPN, CDR2 SVGIG, per germline (reference sequence). V lost 4 bases, J lost 4 bases, and 19 bases lay in between. The CDR3 contains 15 residues. In DNA form, the CDR3 reads TGTGCCTGGAACCCGTCTCAGGGGATGAGAGAGACCCAGTACTTC. Protein sequence: CAWNPSQGMRETQYF.

By share, this clone ranks as medium-sized. The rearrangement links TRBV2 to TRBJ1-2, with 7 nucleotides matching TRBD1. Trimming removed 7 bases from V and 2 bases from J; junction bases left unmatched: 7. The CDR3 is made up of 14 amino acids. In germline, CDR1 is SNHLY, CDR2 FYNNEI. The CDR3 region has the DNA TGTGCCAGCAATCGACAGGGCCCCAACTATGGCTACACCTTC. It is translated as CASNRQGPNYGYTF.

V and J are TRBV6-1 and TRBJ2-1; perhaps TRBD2 as D (5 bases). The CDR3 extends over 14 amino acids. The germline V gene has CDR1 MNHNS and CDR2 SASEGT. The ends were cut back, 6 bases at V and 2 bases at J, with 11 bases in the middle. CDR3 loop: CASRTGSAYNEQFF. The CDR3 DNA reads TGTGCCAGCAGAACGGGGTCGGCCTACAATGAGCAGTTCTTC.

This clone has a handful of counts. The V call is TRBV20-1, the J call TRBJ1-1, with TRBD1 matching over 10 bases. The CDR3 is 15 residues long. V shed 5 bases, J shed 3 bases, and the junction held 9 bases outside the gene matches. Germline V gene sequence: CDR1 DFQATT, CDR2 SNEGSKA (reference sequence). CDR3 nucleotide sequence: TGCAGTGCTGGACGACAGGGGGCGGCGGACACTGAAGCTTTCTTT. As protein: CSAGRQGAADTEAFF.

The V gene is TRBV19, the J gene TRBJ2-1; the match to TRBD2 covers 7 bases. The CDR3 runs 13 residues. V lost 8 bases to trimming and J lost 5 bases; unmatched junction nucleotides: 6. Germline CDR1 reads LNHDA; CDR2 reads SQIVND (reference sequence). CDR3 in amino acids: CASRGGWDNEQFF. CDR3 DNA: TGTGCCAGTCGCGGGGGTTGGGACAATGAGCAGTTCTTC.

This clone was seen more than once but under ten times. The chain combines TRBV12-3 or TRBV12-4 with TRBJ1-1; TRBD1 matches 7 bases. CDR3 length: 14 amino acids. Germline trimming cut 6 bases from V and 0 bases from J; bases unmatched to any gene: 4. CDR3 DNA: TGTGCCAGCAGAATTACAGGGGTGAACACTGAAGCTTTCTTT. Translation gives CASRITGVNTEAFF.